The rows below give T cell receptor beta chains drawn from one sample of a study of T cell responses to AZD1222 COVID-19 vaccine. Assay used: immunoSEQ multiplex PCR; TCRdb lists only in-frame clones, some missing. The table has 170,000 or so clones, 90% to 95% seen once. Sequencing used peripheral blood, obtained on day 0 of AZD1222 vaccination. The receptors were gathered from an adult in good health. Each CDR3 is given without its conserved first and last residue. The order of the fields is CDR3 protein, V gene, J gene.

cdr3_aa: ASMTAYSGNTIY
v_call: TRBV19
j_call: TRBJ1-3

cdr3_aa: ASSSVDSNYEQY
v_call: TRBV27
j_call: TRBJ2-7

cdr3_aa: ASRTSLADRVAYEQY
v_call: TRBV5-1
j_call: TRBJ2-7

cdr3_aa: ASALEGQGNEKLF
v_call: TRBV5-1
j_call: TRBJ1-4

cdr3_aa: ATSRDGQYGYT
v_call: TRBV15
j_call: TRBJ1-2

cdr3_aa: ASSFISGANVLT
v_call: TRBV5-8
j_call: TRBJ2-6

cdr3_aa: ASSSPLAGEVAQY
v_call: TRBV6-5
j_call: TRBJ2-3

cdr3_aa: ASSLGEASREQY
v_call: TRBV7-9
j_call: TRBJ2-7

cdr3_aa: ASSLYVTDGNQPQH
v_call: TRBV5-5
j_call: TRBJ1-5

cdr3_aa: ASNRGDRGSPLH
v_call: TRBV7-2
j_call: TRBJ1-6

cdr3_aa: ASSRTSGGAGQETQY
v_call: TRBV3-1/TRBV3-2
j_call: TRBJ2-5

cdr3_aa: ASTSSGAANEQF
v_call: TRBV11-1
j_call: TRBJ2-1

cdr3_aa: ASSLSPVGFSSGNTIY
v_call: TRBV5-5
j_call: TRBJ1-3

cdr3_aa: ATSDVRTGGGNEQF
v_call: TRBV24-1
j_call: TRBJ2-1

cdr3_aa: ASSLVQGLAY
v_call: TRBV11-2
j_call: TRBJ2-7

cdr3_aa: ASSRTGLEKLF
v_call: TRBV6-5
j_call: TRBJ1-4

cdr3_aa: ASSADGRGHYGYT
v_call: TRBV9
j_call: TRBJ1-2

cdr3_aa: ASSQRKGGGSLNYGYT
v_call: TRBV14
j_call: TRBJ1-2

cdr3_aa: ASRTSYEQY
v_call: TRBV5-1
j_call: TRBJ2-7

cdr3_aa: ASSEAQSDTQY
v_call: TRBV2
j_call: TRBJ2-3

cdr3_aa: AINAVAGGYAELF
v_call: TRBV10-3
j_call: TRBJ2-2

cdr3_aa: ASSLGDRGWEGYT
v_call: TRBV11-2
j_call: TRBJ1-2

cdr3_aa: ASSEGQNGYGYT
v_call: TRBV11-3
j_call: TRBJ1-2

cdr3_aa: ASSLELIFVYGYT
v_call: TRBV5-5
j_call: TRBJ1-2

cdr3_aa: ASTRQMNTEAF
v_call: TRBV12-3/TRBV12-4
j_call: TRBJ1-1

cdr3_aa: ASSSRGQGVQY
v_call: TRBV11-2
j_call: TRBJ2-4

cdr3_aa: ASSLRVEAGLASQY
v_call: TRBV5-1
j_call: TRBJ2-7

cdr3_aa: ASSISSGNGYT
v_call: TRBV19
j_call: TRBJ1-2

cdr3_aa: ASSQGGSTYEQY
v_call: TRBV3-1/TRBV3-2
j_call: TRBJ2-7

cdr3_aa: ASSFLGTGVSNTEAF
v_call: TRBV5-1
j_call: TRBJ1-1

cdr3_aa: ASSYVAFPTYEQY
v_call: TRBV6-5
j_call: TRBJ2-7

cdr3_aa: ASSFTGGNTEAF
v_call: TRBV5-1
j_call: TRBJ1-1

cdr3_aa: ASSSETPGQGKLF
v_call: TRBV19
j_call: TRBJ1-4

cdr3_aa: ASSLDLSANYGYT
v_call: TRBV19
j_call: TRBJ1-2

cdr3_aa: ASSDIRGTAAYEQY
v_call: TRBV6-1
j_call: TRBJ2-7

cdr3_aa: ASSLFTTGELF
v_call: TRBV12-3/TRBV12-4
j_call: TRBJ2-2

cdr3_aa: ASSQGARGSNEKLF
v_call: TRBV3-1/TRBV3-2
j_call: TRBJ1-4

cdr3_aa: ASSPSPGGTEAF
v_call: TRBV7-2
j_call: TRBJ1-1

cdr3_aa: ASSTTPRGPPEAF
v_call: TRBV7-9
j_call: TRBJ1-1

cdr3_aa: ASSPGTGYSGYT
v_call: TRBV5-1
j_call: TRBJ1-2

cdr3_aa: ASRVEMNTEAF
v_call: TRBV7-9
j_call: TRBJ1-1

cdr3_aa: ASSAQGGTGELF
v_call: TRBV19
j_call: TRBJ2-2

cdr3_aa: ASSLAGALNSPLH
v_call: TRBV11-2
j_call: TRBJ1-6

cdr3_aa: ASSLVGYSNQPQH
v_call: TRBV27
j_call: TRBJ1-5

cdr3_aa: ASSQRRRDNSPLH
v_call: TRBV4-3
j_call: TRBJ1-6

cdr3_aa: ASSPRFNYGYT
v_call: TRBV11-2
j_call: TRBJ1-2

cdr3_aa: ATDVGATNEKLF
v_call: TRBV2
j_call: TRBJ1-4

cdr3_aa: ASSLYGLDSYNSPLH
v_call: TRBV7-6
j_call: TRBJ1-6

cdr3_aa: ASSLMGPDTGELF
v_call: TRBV5-1
j_call: TRBJ2-2

cdr3_aa: ATSGAYSNQPQH
v_call: TRBV24-1
j_call: TRBJ1-5

cdr3_aa: ASSSFGGVWTEAF
v_call: TRBV6-2/TRBV6-3
j_call: TRBJ1-1